This T cell receptor (beta chain) was captured by sequencing in a study of response to subunit inactivated influenza vaccine. Study results and limitations: Authors suggested that a seasonal influenza vaccination recruits few new T cells each time.

This CDR3 is built from 18 residues. Germline V gives CDR1 LGHNA, CDR2 YSLEER. V was pared by 0 bases and J by 0 bases, with 7 bases of the junction left unmatched. Using its own MiXCR run on the RT-PCR reads, TCRdb lists one record per CDR3 protein. In the table there are 750,000 to 850,000 distinct CDR3 sequences, 18% of which are singletons. Regarding this clonotype: The antigen remains undetermined.

The gene calls are TRBV4-3 and TRBJ2-2; 7 bases line up with TRBD2. The starting material was PBMCs from blood, obtained about 5 days after vaccination. This TCR came from a middle-aged man who received an inactivated influenza vaccine. CDR3 bases: TGCGCCAGCAGCCAAGATCCAGCGGGGAGAGCGAACACCGGGGAGCTGTTTTTT. The encoded protein is CASSQDPAGRANTGELFF.